This T cell receptor (beta chain) was recorded in a study of blood T cells in healthy people across ages. As to this clonotype: What it recognizes is unknown.

Primed by a sample-barcoded 5' primer and a J-beta primer mix, a second PCR proceeded for about 6 to 11 cycles. Each CDR3 protein is one row after TCRdb ran MiXCR on the 5' RACE reads. Here the sample spans roughly 830,000 distinct CDR3 sequences, roughly 60% being singletons. General observations from the study: Across the age range, TCR beta diversity per million T cells fell in a roughly linear way. Diversity was higher, and naive CD4+ cells more numerous, in long-lived donors than in aged donors.

The CDR3 covers 15 residues. From germline, CDR1 is SNHLY and CDR2 FYNNEI. V shed 4 bases and J shed 1 base, with 13 bases lying between them. Each donor was a healthy Caucasian individual from Russia, aged roughly 6 to 95. Each donor gave ten milliliters of peripheral blood. The clonotype comes from a man under 40 in good health. The rearrangement links TRBV2 to TRBJ1-2; no clear D. Sequencing input: blood. Written as DNA, the CDR3 is TGTGCCAGCAGTGCACCCTCGGGGAGTAACTATGGCTACACCTTC. It encodes CASSAPSGSNYGYTF.